The 32 T cell receptor beta chains in this list originate from one sample, sequenced in a study of blood T cell repertoires in COVID-19. TCRdb's copy holds only in-frame clones and misses some; the assay was immunoSEQ multiplex PCR. The sample consists of 81,000 or so clones, 70% to 90% of them appearing once. Sequences were obtained from peripheral blood. Receptors were obtained from a woman between 65 and 79 years old with active or convalescent COVID-19.

The chain recombines TRBV7-8 with TRBJ2-7, with 9 bases fitting TRBD1. Germline CDR1 is SGHVS and CDR2 is FQNEAQ. Trimming at V came to 5 bases and at J to 4 bases, leaving 15 bases not matched to a gene. The CDR3 consists of 17 residues. CDR3 sequence: CASSERVPGQGRYEQYF. The CDR3 nucleotides read TGTGCCAGCAGCGAAAGAGTCCCGGGACAGGGACGGTACGAGCAGTACTTC.

The V call is TRBV19, the J call TRBJ1-1; 8 bases match TRBD1. In germline, CDR1 is LNHDA, CDR2 SQIVND (reference sequence). CDR3 length: 13 amino acids. V was pared by 3 bases and J by 10 bases, with 7 bases of the junction left unmatched. The CDR3 is CASSIRQGRLAFF. CDR3 sequence (DNA): TGTGCCAGTAGTATTCGACAGGGGAGGCTAGCTTTCTTT.

V is TRBV2 and J is TRBJ1-6; a weak D match, TRBD1 (5 bases). Germline V gene data show CDR1 as SNHLY and CDR2 as FYNNEI. The V end was cut by 11 bases, the J end by 6 bases, with 17 bases between. This CDR3 has 14 amino acids. CDR3 sequence: CAASGGSRNSPLHF. The CDR3 nucleotides read TGTGCCGCTTCCGGGGGTTCGCGTAATTCACCCCTCCACTTT.

This chain connects TRBV24-1 to TRBJ2-3; no definite D call. Per germline, CDR1 KGHDR and CDR2 SFDVKD. This CDR3 is built from 15 residues. The V end was cut by 2 bases, the J end by 6 bases, with 14 bases between. CDR3 sequence (DNA): TGTGCCACCAGTGATTCGAACTCGGGTTCGGATACGCAGTATTTT. Protein sequence: CATSDSNSGSDTQYF.

This clone has more than one count but fewer than ten. The chain couples TRBV6-2 or TRBV6-3 to TRBJ1-2; TRBD1 aligns across 7 bases. Trimming cost V 2 bases and J 5 bases; bases outside gene matches: 11. The germline V gene has CDR1 MNHEY and CDR2 SVGEGT. The CDR3 has 16 residues. CDR3 in DNA: TGTGCCAGCAGTTACCCCCCCGGGAGGGGGCGATATGGCTACACCTTC. Residues: CASSYPPGRGRYGYTF.

This chain joins TRBV18 and TRBJ2-1; D possibly corresponds to TRBD1 (6 bases). Per germline, CDR1 KGHSH and CDR2 LQKENI. The CDR3 is 17 amino acids. Trimming took off 3 bases at V and 5 bases at J, with 20 bases between the two ends. The DNA for the CDR3 is TGTGCCAGCTCACCTAGATCGACAGGCCACTCGGACAATGAGCAGTTCTTC. It specifies CASSPRSTGHSDNEQFF. The full variable domain, its missing parts supplied by reference TRBV18 and TRBJ2-1, is NAGVMQNPRHLVRRRGQEARLRCSPMKGHSHVYWYRQLPEEGLKFMVYLQKENIIDESGMPKERFSAEFPKEGPSILRIQQVVRGDSAAYFCASSPRSTGHSDNEQFFGPGTRLTVL.

The rearrangement links TRBV5-6 to TRBJ1-2, with TRBD1 matching 7 bases. This CDR3 has 15 amino acids. V was clipped by 2 bases and J by 7 bases; unmatched bases: 11. Germline values: CDR1 SGHDT, CDR2 YYEEEE. The CDR3 bases are TGTGCCAGCAGCTTACCCGGGACAGCGGTGGCTGGCTACACCTTC. The encoded protein is CASSLPGTAVAGYTF.

V is TRBV7-2 and J is TRBJ2-3; D is ambiguous. This CDR3 is built from 12 residues. Germline CDR1 and CDR2: SGHTA and FQGNSA. Trimming removed 4 bases from V and 8 bases from J, with 10 bases in between. CDR3 loop: CASSSPQVTQYF. The CDR3 region has the DNA TGTGCCAGCAGCTCACCCCAGGTTACGCAGTATTTT.

The chain couples TRBV27 to TRBJ2-7; 9 nucleotides align to TRBD1. This CDR3 contains 15 residues. With 3 bases clipped from V and 5 bases from J, the junction kept 8 bases outside the gene matches. Germline CDR1 is MNHEY and CDR2 is SMNVEV (reference sequence). CDR3 residues: CASSFQDRGKHEQYF. The CDR3 DNA reads TGTGCCAGCAGTTTCCAGGACAGGGGTAAACACGAGCAGTACTTC.

This clone occurred a few times. The rearrangement uses TRBV6-6 and TRBJ1-2; no reliable D call. Trimming shortened V by 5 bases and J by 5 bases, and 9 bases separated the two germline ends. The CDR3 runs to 12 residues. Looked up from germline, CDR1 is MNHNY and CDR2 is SVGAGI (reference sequence). In nucleotides, the CDR3 is TGTGCCAGCAGTCCCCGGAGGTATGGCTACACCTTC. Protein: CASSPRRYGYTF.

The genes are TRBV29-1 and TRBJ2-1; D is uncertain. V lost 4 bases and J 9 bases, leaving 13 bases between the germline ends. The germline gives CDR1 SQVTM, CDR2 ANQGSEA. This CDR3 spans 12 amino acids. CDR3 amino acids: CSVGAFKAEQFF. The CDR3, as DNA: TGCAGCGTTGGAGCGTTCAAGGCTGAGCAGTTCTTC.

The chain carries TRBV7-2 and TRBJ1-4; TRBD1 matches 9 bases. CDR1 and CDR2 from the germline V gene are SGHTA and FQGNSA. The CDR3 is 15 amino acids. J lost 7 bases, V lost 7 bases, and 10 bases had no gene match. The CDR3 DNA reads TGTGCCAGCAAAAAAAACCCGGGACAGGGTGAAAAACTGTTTTTT. This codes for CASKKNPGQGEKLFF.

This clone was counted once. The rearrangement joins TRBV6-5 to TRBJ1-3; D not resolved. V lost 5 bases and J lost 1, with 9 bases in between. The CDR3 runs to 14 residues. Germline lookup yields CDR1 MNHEY and CDR2 SVGAGI. Written as DNA, the CDR3 is TGTGCCAGCAGTCTACGGGATTCTGGAAACACCATATATTTT. Translated, it gives CASSLRDSGNTIYF.

V usage is TRBV19 and J usage is TRBJ1-1; weak D call: TRBD1 (5 bases). V shed 3 bases and J shed 6 bases, with 8 bases lying between them. This CDR3 spans 12 amino acids. The germline V gene has CDR1 LNHDA and CDR2 SQIVND (reference sequence). Written as DNA, the CDR3 is TGTGCCAGTAGTATCGTAGGGGCTGAAGCTTTCTTT. As protein: CASSIVGAEAFF.

V is TRBV28 and J is TRBJ1-2, with no clear D. Trimming shortened V by 6 bases and J by 5 bases, and 13 bases separated the two germline ends. The CDR3 length is 13 residues. Germline CDR1 is MDHEN and CDR2 is SYDVKM. The CDR3 DNA sequence: TGTGCCAGCAGACCCCAGCGGGAGTATGGCTACACCTTC. It yields the protein CASRPQREYGYTF.

This clone was detected only once. The chain couples TRBV18 to TRBJ1-1; D perhaps matches TRBD1 (6 bases). The CDR3 runs 13 residues. Germline-derived CDR1 and CDR2 are KGHSH and LQKENI. V lost 4 bases and J 8 bases, leaving 14 bases between the germline ends. CDR3: CASSLLEDREAFF. The DNA for the CDR3 is TGTGCCAGCTCACTCCTTGAGGACAGAGAAGCTTTCTTT.

This chain connects TRBV6-2 or TRBV6-3 to TRBJ1-5; 8 bases are a match to TRBD1. V trimming: 6 bases; J trimming: 0 bases; junction bases outside the gene matches: 10. This CDR3 comprises 17 residues. Germline assignment: CDR1 MNHEY and CDR2 SVGEGT. The CDR3 sequence: CASSMDRAVDSNQPQHF. The CDR3 DNA reads as TGTGCCAGCAGCATGGACAGGGCGGTGGATAGCAATCAGCCCCAGCATTTT.

V is TRBV18 and J is TRBJ1-1; maybe TRBD1 (5 bases). This CDR3 is 15 amino acids long. V was cut by 0 bases and J by 4 bases, with 12 bases left in between. CDR1 is KGHSH, CDR2 LQKENI, per germline. CDR3 nucleotides: TGTGCCAGCTCACCACCGGAAGGGGTGAGCACTGAAGCTTTCTTT. Amino acids: CASSPPEGVSTEAFF.

This chain links TRBV18 with TRBJ1-4, with 7 nucleotides matching TRBD1. J was trimmed by 4 bases and V by 2 bases; bases with no gene match: 1. Per germline, CDR1 KGHSH and CDR2 LQKENI. The CDR3 spans 14 residues. The CDR3 reads CASSPDRVNEKLFF. Written as DNA, the CDR3 is TGTGCCAGCTCACCAGACAGGGTTAATGAAAAACTGTTTTTT.

The chain is built from TRBV28 and TRBJ1-5; 8 positions agree with TRBD1. The germline CDR1 and CDR2 sequences are MDHEN and SYDVKM. This CDR3 is 15 amino acids long. J was trimmed by 6 bases and V by 6 bases; bases with no gene match: 10. CDR3 sequence: CASSYRTGLGQPQHF. CDR3 bases: TGTGCCAGCAGCTATAGGACAGGGTTGGGTCAGCCCCAGCATTTT.

J is TRBJ1-1 and V is TRBV5-1, with D unclear. This CDR3 has 15 residues. Germline assignment: CDR1 SGHRS and CDR2 YFSETQ. Trimming took 2 bases from V and 0 from J, leaving 11 bases between them. CDR3 amino acids: CASSLTNTLNTEAFF. The CDR3 DNA reads TGCGCCAGCAGCTTAACGAACACCTTGAACACTGAAGCTTTCTTT.

The chain uses TRBV5-4 and TRBJ2-5; TRBD2 agrees at 11 bases. Per germline, CDR1 SGHNT and CDR2 YYREEE (reference sequence). Trimming at V came to 5 bases and at J to 3 bases, leaving 6 bases not matched to a gene. The CDR3 is 15 amino acids. CDR3 nucleotides: TGTGCCAGCAGTCGTAGCGGGGGGGCTGAAGAGACCCAGTACTTC. Amino acids: CASSRSGGAEETQYF.

This rearrangement joins TRBV7-9 to TRBJ2-7; the match to TRBD1 covers 8 bases. CDR3 length: 16 amino acids. Germline loops: CDR1 SEHNR, CDR2 FQNEAQ (reference sequence). V was clipped by 1 base and J by 4 bases; unmatched bases: 9. In nucleotides, the CDR3 is TGTGCCAGCAGCTTAGGGTATGGGGGGACAGGATACGAGCAGTACTTC. It specifies CASSLGYGGTGYEQYF.

The chain is built from TRBV4-1 and TRBJ2-7, with 8 bases lining up with TRBD1. V was pared by 2 bases and J by 5 bases, with 8 bases of the junction left unmatched. Germline CDR1 reads MGHRA; CDR2 reads YSYEKL. CDR3 length: 15 amino acids. CDR3 amino acids: CASSQLGQGGDEQYF. The CDR3 DNA follows: TGCGCCAGCAGCCAACTAGGACAGGGCGGAGACGAGCAGTACTTC.

V and J are TRBV5-1 and TRBJ1-3, with D unresolved. The V gene's germline CDR1 is SGHRS and CDR2 YFSETQ. Trimming took off 5 bases at V and 0 bases at J, with 9 bases between the two ends. The CDR3 runs to 14 residues. The CDR3 nucleotides are TGCGCCAGCAGGGGAGGGTCCTCTGGAAACACCATATATTTT. Amino acid sequence: CASRGGSSGNTIYF.

The chain uses TRBV25-1 and TRBJ2-2; perhaps TRBD2 as D (5 bases). Germline V gives CDR1 MGHDK, CDR2 SYGVNS. Trimming stripped 4 bases from V and 1 base from J, with 7 bases between. The CDR3 is 14 residues long. The CDR3 sequence: CASSGERNTGELFF. In nucleotides, the CDR3 is TGTGCCAGCAGTGGGGAGAGGAACACCGGGGAGCTGTTTTTT.

The chain employs TRBV5-4 and TRBJ2-1; 11 bases are a match to TRBD2. J lost 9 bases, V lost 4 bases, and 12 bases had no gene match. The CDR3 is made up of 16 amino acids. Germline V lookup: CDR1 SGHNT, CDR2 YYREEE (reference sequence). DNA of the CDR3: TGTGCCAGCAGCCCCCCAACTAGCGGGGGCCGGGGTGAGCAGTTCTTC. Protein product: CASSPPTSGGRGEQFF.

The rearrangement joins TRBV3-1 (or the pseudogene TRBV3-2) to TRBJ2-1; 14 nucleotides agree with TRBD2. Trimming at V came to 4 bases and at J to 5 bases, leaving 13 bases not matched to a gene. This CDR3 is 19 amino acids long. Germline assignment: CDR1 LGHDT and CDR2 YNNKEL (reference sequence). CDR3 amino acids: CASSPYGTSGGGRNNEQFF. The CDR3 DNA reads as TGTGCCAGCAGCCCGTATGGGACTAGCGGGGGAGGCCGGAACAATGAGCAGTTCTTC.

This clone was recorded a few times. The V gene is TRBV19, the J gene TRBJ1-2; D remains unclear. The CDR3 runs to 14 residues. The ends were cut back, 5 bases at V and 3 bases at J, with 13 bases in the middle. CDR1 and CDR2 from the germline V gene are LNHDA and SQIVND (reference sequence). The CDR3 reads CASSLSLTDYGYTF. The CDR3 DNA is TGTGCCAGTAGTTTGTCGCTAACGGACTATGGCTACACCTTC.

This sequence joins TRBV2 and TRBJ2-5; 9 nucleotides line up with TRBD2. The CDR3 spans 15 residues. Trimming at V came to 2 bases and at J to 5 bases, leaving 6 bases not matched to a gene. Germline CDR1 reads SNHLY; CDR2 reads FYNNEI. The CDR3 coding sequence is TGTGCCAGCAGTGAACGGGGGACTAGCTATGAGACCCAGTACTTC. This translates into CASSERGTSYETQYF.

The chain combines TRBV7-8 with TRBJ1-4; 11 nucleotides line up with TRBD1. V was clipped by 0 bases and J by 5 bases; unmatched bases: 5. Germline CDR1 SGHVS, CDR2 FQNEAQ. The CDR3 contains 17 residues. This chain's CDR3 is CASSLAGQGVPNEKLFF. CDR3 DNA: TGTGCCAGCAGCTTAGCGGGACAGGGGGTCCCCAATGAAAAACTGTTTTTT. The whole variable domain, filled in from reference TRBV7-8 and TRBJ1-4, reads GAGVSQSPRYKVAKRGQDVALRCDPISGHVSLFWYQQALGQGPEFLTYFQNEAQLDKSGLPSDRFFAERPEGSVSTLKIQRTQQEDSAVYLCASSLAGQGVPNEKLFFGSGTQLSVL.

The chain is built from TRBV11-2 and TRBJ2-7; 15 bases line up with TRBD2. CDR1 and CDR2 from the germline V gene are SGHAT and FQNNGV. V lost 6 bases and J lost 1; bases outside the gene matches: 4. The CDR3 sequence is 16 residues long. Here the CDR3 reads CASRSGTSGGSYEQYF. CDR3 nucleotides: TGTGCCAGCAGGAGTGGGACTAGCGGGGGGTCCTACGAGCAGTACTTC.